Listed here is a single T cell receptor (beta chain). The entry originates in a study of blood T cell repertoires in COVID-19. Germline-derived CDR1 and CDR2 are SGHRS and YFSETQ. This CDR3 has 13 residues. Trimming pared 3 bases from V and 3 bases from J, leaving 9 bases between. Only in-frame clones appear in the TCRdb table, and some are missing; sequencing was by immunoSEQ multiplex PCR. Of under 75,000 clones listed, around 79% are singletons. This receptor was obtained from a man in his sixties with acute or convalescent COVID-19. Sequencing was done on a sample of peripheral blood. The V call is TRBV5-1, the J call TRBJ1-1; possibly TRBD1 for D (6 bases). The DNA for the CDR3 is TGCGCCAGCAGCTCGGACAGTTACACTGAAGCTTTCTTT. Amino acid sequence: CASSSDSYTEAFF.